These 30 T cell receptor beta chains were all obtained from the same sample, sequenced in a study. Each CDR3 protein gets one entry after TCRdb re-called the 5' RACE reads with MiXCR. This table has some 12,000 distinct CDR3 sequences, just over 50% appearing once. Cells sorted as Tregs were CD4+, CD25+ and CD127-/low. Sequencing was carried out using tumor-infiltrating Tregs sorted from the breast tumor. These receptor sequences come from a female donor with breast cancer.

V is TRBV30 and J is TRBJ2-3; 10 positions agree with TRBD2. The CDR3 extends over 13 amino acids. The junction had 9 bases not matched to a gene; V was cut back by 8 bases and J by 7 bases. Germline lookup yields CDR1 GTSNPN and CDR2 SVGIG (reference sequence). The CDR3 DNA reads TGTGCCAGGGCTAGCGGGAGTACTTATACGCAGTATTTT. As protein: CARASGSTYTQYF.

The table lists this clonotype with a count of one. The J gene is TRBJ2-1, the V gene TRBV4-3, with TRBD1 matching 11 bases. Germline V gives CDR1 LGHNA, CDR2 YSLEER. V shed 4 bases, J shed 9 bases, and the junction held 8 bases outside the gene matches. The CDR3 runs to 15 residues. The CDR3: CASSPPAGQGGEQFF. The CDR3, as DNA: TGCGCCAGCAGCCCGCCAGCGGGACAGGGGGGTGAGCAGTTCTTC.

V usage is TRBV4-3 and J usage is TRBJ1-2; D gene unclear. Between the trimmed V and J ends, which lost 2 bases and 4 bases, there was a span of 11 bases. The CDR3 covers 14 residues. Germline assignment: CDR1 LGHNA and CDR2 YSLEER. For the CDR3, the DNA is TGCGCCAGCAGCCAACTAGGAACGGGCTATGGCTACACCTTC. This translates into CASSQLGTGYGYTF.

The V gene is TRBV5-1, the J gene TRBJ2-3, with D maybe TRBD2 (5 bases). The CDR3 is made up of 16 amino acids. Germline CDR1 is SGHRS and CDR2 is YFSETQ. The V gene lost 2 bases and the J gene lost 2 bases, with 15 bases spanning the gap. CDR3 nucleotides: TGCGCCAGCAGCTTATTTGGGAGCGCCACCACAGATACGCAGTATTTT. Translating it yields CASSLFGSATTDTQYF.

This clonotype was seen a single time. The genes are TRBV6-6 and TRBJ2-1, with D unresolved. Germline V gives CDR1 MNHNY, CDR2 SVGAGI (reference sequence). The V gene lost 6 bases and the J gene lost 6 bases, with 9 bases spanning the gap. The CDR3 consists of 12 residues. CDR3 protein: CASSSGFNEQFF. DNA for the CDR3: TGTGCCAGCAGCTCCGGGTTCAATGAGCAGTTCTTC.

The CDR3 bases are TGCAGCGCAGTAGCGGGAGGCCAAGAGACCCAGTACTTC. Its translation: CSAVAGGQETQYF. The V and J genes are TRBV29-1 and TRBJ2-5; the match to TRBD2 covers 10 bases. This CDR3 spans 13 amino acids. Germline CDR1 and CDR2: SQVTM and ANQGSEA. The V gene end was trimmed by 7 bases and the J gene end by 1 base; junction bases not matched to a gene: 3. The variable domain in full, with the rest retrieved from reference TRBV29-1 and TRBJ2-5, is SAVISQKPSRDICQRGTSLTIQCQVDSQVTMMFWYRQQPGQSLTLIATANQGSEATYESGFVIDKFPISRPNLTFSTLTVSNMSPEDSSIYLCSAVAGGQETQYFGPGTRLLVL.

This sequence joins TRBV12-3 or TRBV12-4 and TRBJ1-2; D remains unclear. Trimming took 3 bases from V and 5 from J, leaving 13 bases between them. The CDR3 covers 14 residues. CDR3: CASSLAAGRYGYTF. The CDR3 DNA follows: TGTGCCAGCAGTTTGGCAGCCGGGAGGTATGGCTACACCTTC.

The CDR3 is CASSLNGIPHEQFF. The CDR3 bases are TGTGCCAGCAGTTTAAACGGGATCCCCCATGAGCAGTTCTTC. This chain links TRBV12-3 or TRBV12-4 with TRBJ2-1, with D tentatively TRBD2 (5 bases). The V and J ends lost 2 bases and 8 bases respectively, with 13 bases between them. This CDR3 is 14 amino acids long.

The rearrangement links TRBV15 to TRBJ1-5, with 9 nucleotides matching TRBD1. The CDR3 has 15 residues. Germline lookup yields CDR1 LNHNV and CDR2 YYDKDF (reference sequence). With 3 bases clipped from V and 5 bases from J, the junction kept 5 bases outside the gene matches. DNA of the CDR3: TGTGCCACCAGCAGCCGGGACAGGGTTGATCAGCCCCAGCATTTT. As protein: CATSSRDRVDQPQHF. Full variable domain (rest looked up from reference TRBV15 and TRBJ1-5): DAMVIQNPRYQVTQFGKPVTLSCSQTLNHNVMYWYQQKSSQAPKLLFHYYDKDFNNEADTPDNFQSRRPNTSFCFLDIRSPGLGDTAMYLCATSSRDRVDQPQHFGDGTRLSIL.

The rearrangement joins TRBV18 to TRBJ2-2; perhaps D is TRBD1 or TRBD2 (5 bases each). Germline values: CDR1 KGHSH, CDR2 LQKENI. The CDR3 length is 15 residues. Trimming took 3 bases from V and 5 from J, leaving 13 bases between them. The CDR3 nucleotides are TGTGCCAGCTCACCCGCCGGGACCCCGACCGGGGAGCTGTTTTTT. Its translation: CASSPAGTPTGELFF.

This clonotype was picked up a small number of times. The gene calls are TRBV12-3 or TRBV12-4 and TRBJ2-2; D not certain. V dropped 6 bases and J dropped 2 bases, with 4 bases sitting between them. The CDR3 is 12 amino acids. The chain's CDR3 is CASSLNTGELFF. The CDR3 DNA sequence: TGTGCCAGCAGCCTCAACACCGGGGAGCTGTTTTTT.

The chain joins TRBV7-2 to TRBJ2-1; D not certain. V was trimmed by 5 bases and J by 6 bases, leaving 11 bases between them. Germline V gene lookup returns CDR1 SGHTA and CDR2 FQGNSA. There are 13 residues in the CDR3. The DNA of the CDR3 is TGTGCCAGCAGCCTGACGCAAGTCAATGAGCAGTTCTTC. Protein: CASSLTQVNEQFF.

CDR3 residues: CSASRAGLGAGANVLTF. CDR3 nucleotides: TGCAGTGCTAGCCGGGCGGGTCTGGGGGCTGGGGCCAACGTCCTGACTTTC. The chain recombines TRBV20-1 with TRBJ2-6; D assignment may be TRBD1 or TRBD2 (5 bases each). CDR3 length: 17 amino acids. Trimming stripped 3 bases from V and 2 bases from J, with 17 bases between. Germline V CDR1 and CDR2: DFQATT, SNEGSKA (reference sequence).

The gene calls are TRBV7-9 and TRBJ2-3; D could derive from TRBD1 or TRBD2 (5 bases each). Germline CDR1 reads SEHNR; CDR2 reads FQNEAQ (reference sequence). V lost 8 bases and J lost 4, with 10 bases in between. This CDR3 is 12 amino acids long. The CDR3 spells CASGWDADTQYF. CDR3 coding DNA: TGTGCCAGCGGCTGGGACGCAGATACGCAGTATTTT. Full variable domain (remainder filled in from reference TRBV7-9 and TRBJ2-3): DTGVSQNPRHKITKRGQNVTFRCDPISEHNRLYWYRQTLGQGPEFLTYFQNEAQLEKSRLLSDRFSAERPKGSFSTLEIQRTEQGDSAMYLCASGWDADTQYFGPGTRLTVL.

The rearrangement uses TRBV9 and TRBJ1-2; D remains ambiguous. V lost 2 bases to trimming and J lost 2 bases, with 13 bases between them. The CDR3 extends over 15 amino acids. Per the germline V gene, CDR1 is SGDLS and CDR2 is YYNGEE. The CDR3 reads CASSVGLLRNYGYTF. Written as DNA, the CDR3 is TGTGCCAGCAGCGTCGGGCTACTGCGAAACTATGGCTACACCTTC.

Only one count was recorded for this clonotype. The V gene is TRBV4-2, the J gene TRBJ1-1; D is unresolved. V dropped 0 bases and J dropped 5 bases, with 13 bases sitting between them. The germline gives CDR1 LGHNA, CDR2 YNFKEQ. The CDR3 extends over 15 amino acids. This CDR3 is CASSQDLGGKTEAFF. As DNA, the CDR3 is TGTGCCAGCAGCCAAGATTTGGGCGGTAAAACTGAAGCTTTCTTT.

This chain links TRBV7-9 with TRBJ2-1; D ambiguous. V lost 5 bases and J lost 5, with 7 bases in between. The germline V gene has CDR1 SEHNR and CDR2 FQNEAQ (reference sequence). The CDR3 contains 12 residues. The CDR3 spells CASSHTNNEQFF. In DNA, the CDR3 is TGTGCCAGCAGCCACACGAACAATGAGCAGTTCTTC.

This chain links TRBV6-2 or TRBV6-3 with TRBJ1-1; no definite D call. The CDR3 totals 15 residues. Looked up from germline, CDR1 is MNHEY and CDR2 is SVGEGT. The ends were cut back, 5 bases at V and 1 base at J, with 14 bases in the middle. The chain's CDR3 is CASSQPAWKNTEAFF. The CDR3 DNA is TGTGCCAGCAGTCAGCCAGCGTGGAAGAACACTGAAGCTTTCTTT.

The gene calls are TRBV4-3 and TRBJ2-2; no definite D call. CDR1 is LGHNA and CDR2 is YSLEER in the germline V gene. The V end was cut by 4 bases, the J end by 7 bases, with 16 bases between. CDR3 size: 15 residues. The CDR3 sequence is CASSPRGLKGGELFF. CDR3 DNA: TGCGCCAGCAGCCCCCGCGGTTTGAAGGGCGGGGAGCTGTTTTTT.

This chain links TRBV4-1 with TRBJ2-3; D unresolved. V was trimmed by 1 base and J by 2 bases, leaving 13 bases between them. Germline loops: CDR1 MGHRA, CDR2 YSYEKL. The CDR3 runs to 16 residues. The CDR3 DNA is TGCGCCAGCAGCCAAGTGTTATCTACAGCCACAGATACGCAGTATTTT. Translated: CASSQVLSTATDTQYF.

V and J are TRBV28 and TRBJ2-1; D could derive from TRBD1 or TRBD2 (5 bases each). Deletions cut 7 bases from V and 8 bases from J, with 21 bases between. The germline CDR1 and CDR2 sequences are MDHEN and SYDVKM. CDR3 length: 15 amino acids. The CDR3 loop is CASTGAGRRGDEQFF. CDR3 nucleotides: TGTGCCAGCACCGGGGCTGGCCGTCGGGGCGATGAGCAGTTCTTC.

The gene calls are TRBV6-1 and TRBJ2-5, with TRBD2 as a possible D gene (6 bases). The CDR3 loop spans 14 amino acids. Per the germline V gene, CDR1 is MNHNS and CDR2 is SASEGT. Trimming left V 7 bases short and J 2 bases short, with 14 bases between. CDR3 nucleotides: TGTGCCAGCAAGTCTAGCGCGACTCAAGAGACCCAGTACTTC. The encoded protein is CASKSSATQETQYF.

This clonotype has more than one count but fewer than ten. The V and J genes are TRBV6-5 and TRBJ1-3; D possibly corresponds to TRBD1 (5 bases). This CDR3 region has 17 residues. CDR1 MNHEY and CDR2 SVGAGI come from the germline V gene. Trimming removed 6 bases at V and 4 bases at J, with 22 bases between. CDR3 in amino acids: CASSRAWDLSGGNTIYF. Written as DNA, the CDR3 is TGTGCCAGCAGCCGAGCGTGGGACCTCAGCGGAGGAAACACCATATATTTT.

The rearrangement uses TRBV29-1 and TRBJ2-1, with 8 bases aligning to TRBD2. The ends lost 5 bases at V and 3 bases at J; junction bases unmatched: 6. Germline CDR1 and CDR2: SQVTM and ANQGSEA. The CDR3 runs 14 residues. The CDR3 loop is CSVSGGFNYNEQFF. The CDR3 DNA is TGCAGCGTTTCGGGAGGGTTTAACTACAATGAGCAGTTCTTC.

The rearrangement uses TRBV12-3 or TRBV12-4 and TRBJ1-1; D not resolved. CDR3 length: 14 amino acids. The ends were cut back, 2 bases at V and 3 bases at J, with 10 bases in the middle. In nucleotides, the CDR3 is TGTGCCAGCAGTTTACGGGTTTCGGACACTGAAGCTTTCTTT. Its protein product is CASSLRVSDTEAFF.

The gene calls are TRBV12-3 or TRBV12-4 and TRBJ2-1; a possible D gene is TRBD1 (5 bases). The V end was cut by 7 bases, the J end by 7 bases, with 14 bases between. The CDR3 spans 13 residues. The chain's CDR3 is CASNIQGLNEQFF. The CDR3 region has the DNA TGTGCCAGCAACATTCAGGGCCTAAATGAGCAGTTCTTC.

This sequence joins TRBV12-3 or TRBV12-4 and TRBJ1-2, with D possibly being TRBD1 (5 bases). The germline V and J ends were trimmed by 6 bases and 8 bases, with 16 bases remaining between them. The CDR3 has 13 amino acids. This CDR3 reads CASSPLGGGGYTF. The CDR3 DNA follows: TGTGCCAGCAGCCCCCTTGGGGGTGGAGGCTACACCTTC.

There are a few counts of this clonotype. The rearrangement links TRBV7-2 to TRBJ2-7; no clear D. The CDR3 loop spans 11 amino acids. Germline CDR1 and CDR2: SGHTA and FQGNSA. V was pared by 5 bases and J by 3 bases, with 5 bases between. CDR3 residues: CASSPLYEQYF. The CDR3 DNA reads as TGTGCCAGCAGCCCCCTCTACGAGCAGTACTTC. The full variable domain, its missing parts supplied by reference TRBV7-2 and TRBJ2-7, is GAGVSQSPSNKVTEKGKDVELRCDPISGHTALYWYRQSLGQGLEFLIYFQGNSAPDKSGLPSDRFSAERTGGSVSTLTIQRTQQEDSAVYLCASSPLYEQYFGPGTRLTVT.

This chain links TRBV12-3 or TRBV12-4 with TRBJ2-3, with TRBD1 matching over 11 bases. The length of the CDR3 is 15 residues. Trimming took 5 bases from V and 2 from J; bases not matched to a gene: 3. CDR3 residues: CASSQDRGPTDTQYF. CDR3 coding DNA: TGTGCCAGCAGTCAGGACAGGGGGCCCACAGATACGCAGTATTTT.

This clonotype showed up just a few times. The chain combines TRBV20-1 with TRBJ1-6, with D possibly being TRBD1 (5 bases). Trimming shortened V by 0 bases and J by 10 bases, and 10 bases separated the two germline ends. This CDR3 has 13 amino acids. Looked up from germline, CDR1 is DFQATT and CDR2 is SNEGSKA (reference sequence). The CDR3 DNA sequence: TGCAGTGCTAGAGACCAGGGAGAGTCACCCCTCCACTTT. Encoded protein: CSARDQGESPLHF.